The entry below gives a single TCR beta chain sequence along with its context. The V gene's germline CDR1 is MDHEN and CDR2 SYDVKM. This CDR3 has 15 residues. V trimming: 5 bases; J trimming: 7 bases; junction bases outside the gene matches: 8. Libraries were prepared by immunoSEQ multiplex PCR; TCRdb keeps only in-frame clonotypes and omits some of them. The profile shows roughly 130,000 clones, just under 90% of them singletons. The record originates from a study of cytomegalovirus exposure and HLA in healthy donors. The sequence was obtained from a man between 25 and 39 years old in good health and CMV-seronegative. The chain carries TRBV28 and TRBJ2-1; 10 bases are a match to TRBD2. Sequencing was performed on PBMCs. CDR3 sequence reads: CASSGSGTSENEQFF. The CDR3 region has the DNA TGTGCCAGCAGTGGATCTGGGACTAGCGAAAATGAGCAGTTCTTC.